The entry below describes one T cell receptor (beta chain). The source of the sample is a study of blood T cell repertoires in COVID-19. Per the study methods: Reference gene primer amplification gave estimated nucleated cell counts. Only in-frame clones appear in the TCRdb table, and some are missing; sequencing was by immunoSEQ multiplex PCR. Clonal size and the V and J genes are those of that table, whereas D and trimming came from the DNA. The sample consists of around 110,000 clones, about 80% of them appearing once. V dropped 9 bases and J dropped 4; count of bases not matched to a gene: 6. The CDR3 spans 13 residues. In germline, CDR1 is LNHDA, CDR2 SQIVND (reference sequence).

Sequenced input: peripheral blood. The receptor was derived from a man in his sixties with active or convalescent COVID-19. The V call is TRBV19, the J call TRBJ1-5, with TRBD1 identical over 7 bases. CDR3 amino acids: CASGTVANQPQHF. The CDR3 DNA reads TGTGCCAGCGGGACAGTTGCTAATCAGCCCCAGCATTTT.